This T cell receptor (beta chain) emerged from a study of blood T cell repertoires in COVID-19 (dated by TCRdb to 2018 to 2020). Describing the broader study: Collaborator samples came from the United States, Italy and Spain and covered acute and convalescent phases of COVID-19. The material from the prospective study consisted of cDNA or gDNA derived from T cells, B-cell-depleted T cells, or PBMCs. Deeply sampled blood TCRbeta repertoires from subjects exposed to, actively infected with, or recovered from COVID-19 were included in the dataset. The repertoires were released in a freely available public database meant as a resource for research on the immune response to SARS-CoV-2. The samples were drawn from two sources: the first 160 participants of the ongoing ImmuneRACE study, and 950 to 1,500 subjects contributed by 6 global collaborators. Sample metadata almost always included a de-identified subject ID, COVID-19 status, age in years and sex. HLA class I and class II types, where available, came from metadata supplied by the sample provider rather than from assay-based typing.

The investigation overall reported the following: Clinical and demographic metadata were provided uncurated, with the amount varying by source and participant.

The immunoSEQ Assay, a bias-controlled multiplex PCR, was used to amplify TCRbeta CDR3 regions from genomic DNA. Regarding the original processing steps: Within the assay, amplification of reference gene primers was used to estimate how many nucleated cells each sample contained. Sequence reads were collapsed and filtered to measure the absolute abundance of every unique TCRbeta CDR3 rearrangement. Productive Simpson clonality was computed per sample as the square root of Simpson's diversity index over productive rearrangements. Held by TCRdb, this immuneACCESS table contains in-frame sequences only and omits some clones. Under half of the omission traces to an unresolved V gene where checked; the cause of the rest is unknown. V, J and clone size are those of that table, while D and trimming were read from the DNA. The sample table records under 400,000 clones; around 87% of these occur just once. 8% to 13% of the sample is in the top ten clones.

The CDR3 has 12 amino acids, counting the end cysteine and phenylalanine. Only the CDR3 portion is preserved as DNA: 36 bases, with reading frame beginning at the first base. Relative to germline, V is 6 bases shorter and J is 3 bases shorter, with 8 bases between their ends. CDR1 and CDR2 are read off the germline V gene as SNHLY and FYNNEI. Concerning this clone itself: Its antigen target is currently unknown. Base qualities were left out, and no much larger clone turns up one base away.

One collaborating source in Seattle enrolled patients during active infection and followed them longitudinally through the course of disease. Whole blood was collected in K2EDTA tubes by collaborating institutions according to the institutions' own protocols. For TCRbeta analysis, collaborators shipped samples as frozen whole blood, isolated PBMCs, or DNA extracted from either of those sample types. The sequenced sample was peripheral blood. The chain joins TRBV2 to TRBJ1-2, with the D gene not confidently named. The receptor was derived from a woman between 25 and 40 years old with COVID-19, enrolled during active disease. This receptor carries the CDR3 CASRERDYGYTF. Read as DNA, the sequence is TGTGCCAGCAGGGAAAGAGACTATGGCTACACCTTC.